Listed below are T cell receptor beta chains from one sample, sequenced in a study of blood T cell repertoires in COVID-19. TCRdb's copy holds only in-frame clones and misses some; the assay was immunoSEQ multiplex PCR. This table has roughly 220,000 clones, about 87% appearing once. Material: PBMCs or T cells enriched from blood (not recorded which). These receptors were obtained from a woman aged 25 to 39 who had recovered from COVID-19. The CDR3 runs from the conserved cysteine through the conserved F or W. D genes are given only for firm matches. Some rows have no size entry. The others give once, few or many, or a class for an expanded clone.

d_call	j_call	clone_size	v_call	cdr3_nt	cdr3_aa
.	TRBJ1-1	.	TRBV7-9	TGTGCCAGCAGCTTGGGGCGGAACACTGAAGCTTTCTTT	CASSLGRNTEAFF
.	TRBJ2-5	.	TRBV6-5	TGTGCCAGCAGTTTCTTGGAGACCCAGTACTTC	CASSFLETQYF
.	TRBJ1-2	.	TRBV10-3	TGTGCCATCAGTGAACAGGGCTTTGGCTACACCTTC	CAISEQGFGYTF
TRBD2	TRBJ2-5	.	TRBV5-1	TGCGCCAGCAGCCCGGGGGGGGAAAAGGAGACCCAGTACTTC	CASSPGGEKETQYF
TRBD1	TRBJ2-1	.	TRBV7-2	TGTGCCAGCAGCGACCGACAGGGAGCCACCTACAATGAGCAGTTCTTC	CASSDRQGATYNEQFF
.	TRBJ2-5	.	TRBV7-2	TGTGCCAGCAGCAAACACGCGAGTGGAGGAGAGACCCAGTACTTC	CASSKHASGGETQYF
.	TRBJ1-1	once	TRBV18	TGTGCCAGCTCAGGGGCGGACGAAGCTTTCTTT	CASSGADEAFF
.	TRBJ2-2	.	TRBV7-3	TGTGCCAGCAGCCAGGGCGGAGGGCTGGCCGGGGAGCTGTTTTTT	CASSQGGGLAGELFF
TRBD1	TRBJ2-1	.	TRBV7-9	TGTGCCAGCAGCTTAGCGGCAGGGTCAGGGGGATACAATGAGCAGTTCTTC	CASSLAAGSGGYNEQFF
TRBD2	TRBJ2-7	.	TRBV12-5	TGTGCTAGTGGTTTAGGTAGCGGGGGGATCTCCTACGAGCAGTACTTC	CASGLGSGGISYEQYF
TRBD2	TRBJ2-7	.	TRBV25-1	TGTGCCAGCAGTGACGTAGCGGGTTTAACCTACGAGCAGTACTTC	CASSDVAGLTYEQYF
TRBD1	TRBJ2-2	.	TRBV5-1	TGCGCCAGCAGCTTCGCCAGGGGGCGGGTAATGAACACCGGGGAGCTGTTTTTT	CASSFARGRVMNTGELFF
.	TRBJ1-5	.	TRBV4-3	TGCGCCAGCAGCTACACTGGGGGGAGTCAGCCCCAGCATTTT	CASSYTGGSQPQHF
.	TRBJ1-4	.	TRBV2	TGTGCCAGCAGCATCCGGAGGGGCCATGAAAAACTGTTTTTT	CASSIRRGHEKLFF
.	TRBJ2-3	.	TRBV6-2/TRBV6-3	TGTGCCAGCAGTTACGATCAGGGGCTGGGGGATACGCAGTATTTT	CASSYDQGLGDTQYF
TRBD2	TRBJ2-2	.	TRBV5-4	TGTGCCAGCGGCTACACGGGACTAGTAACCGCCGGGGAGCTGTTTTTT	CASGYTGLVTAGELFF
.	TRBJ1-2	.	TRBV28	TGTGCCAGCAGTCCGATGGGGGAGGACTATGGCTACACCTTC	CASSPMGEDYGYTF
TRBD1	TRBJ1-5	.	TRBV19	TGTGCCACCACAGAGACAGGGGGGTTTAATCAGCCCCAGCATTTT	CATTETGGFNQPQHF
.	TRBJ1-1	.	TRBV6-4	TGTGCCAGCAGTCATGAAGCTTTCTTT	CASSHEAFF
TRBD2	TRBJ2-3	.	TRBV2	TGTGCCAGCAGTCTTTTAGCGGGGGGCACAGATACGCAGTATTTT	CASSLLAGGTDTQYF
.	TRBJ2-2	.	TRBV7-8	TGTGCCAGCAGCCCCCAGGGGACCGGGGAGCTGTTTTTT	CASSPQGTGELFF
TRBD1	TRBJ1-5	once	TRBV6-2/TRBV6-3	TGTGCCAGCAGTTACCGGGACAGGAAAAATCAGCCCCAGCATTTT	CASSYRDRKNQPQHF
.	TRBJ2-2	.	TRBV11-3	TGTGCCAGCAGCTTTGGGTCAGGGGTCAACACCGGGGAGCTGTTTTTT	CASSFGSGVNTGELFF
TRBD1	TRBJ2-5	.	TRBV5-4	TGTGCCAGCAGCTTGGTACAGGGGGAAGAGACCCAGTACTTC	CASSLVQGEETQYF
.	TRBJ2-3	.	TRBV4-1	TGCGCCAGCAGCCGGCAGGGGGGCCGTGGAGATACGCAGTATTTT	CASSRQGGRGDTQYF
.	TRBJ2-3	.	TRBV7-9	TGTGCCAGCAGAAAAGGAGGGTTCCAGGCAGATACGCAGTATTTT	CASRKGGFQADTQYF
TRBD1	TRBJ2-5	.	TRBV5-1	TGCGCCAGCAGCGGACGGACAGGGATTGAGACCCAGTACTTC	CASSGRTGIETQYF
.	TRBJ1-3	.	TRBV28	TGTGCCAGCAGCTCCCCGGGTAGCGGAAACACCATATATTTT	CASSSPGSGNTIYF
.	TRBJ1-1	.	TRBV12-5	TGTGCTAGTGGTTTGGATAATTGGGGCGACAGTTCCAGTTTT	CASGLDNWGDSSSF
TRBD2	TRBJ2-5	.	TRBV5-4	TGTGCCAGCAGCTTGAAGCGGGGGCAAGAGACCCAGTACTTC	CASSLKRGQETQYF
.	TRBJ2-7	.	TRBV3-1/TRBV3-2	TGTGCCAGCAGCCGGGACACAACCTACGAGCAGTACTTC	CASSRDTTYEQYF
.	TRBJ2-2	.	TRBV19	TGTGCCAGTAGTATCAATGCGAACACCGGGGAGCTGTTTTTT	CASSINANTGELFF
TRBD2	TRBJ2-3	.	TRBV9	TGTGCCAGCAGCGTAGAGGTGGGGGGGAGCACAGATACGCAGTATTTT	CASSVEVGGSTDTQYF
TRBD2	TRBJ2-7	.	TRBV27	TGTGCCAGCAGTTTCCGGGGGACTAGCGGGTTTAGGGAGCAGTACTTC	CASSFRGTSGFREQYF
.	TRBJ1-1	once	TRBV5-1	TGCGCCAGCAGCTTGGTTAACGAGGTTGGCACTGAAGCTTTCTTT	CASSLVNEVGTEAFF
.	TRBJ1-3	.	TRBV4-3	TGCGCCAGCAGCCGCGCCAAATCTGGAAACACCATATATTTT	CASSRAKSGNTIYF
.	TRBJ1-4	.	TRBV7-9	TGTGCCAGCAGCTTTTATACAGGGCCCGAAAAACTGTTTTTT	CASSFYTGPEKLFF
TRBD2	TRBJ2-1	.	TRBV19	TGTGCCAGTAGTTCAAACGATCGACTAGCCTCCTACAATGAGCAGTTCTTC	CASSSNDRLASYNEQFF
.	TRBJ1-5	.	TRBV25-1	TGTGCCAGCAGTGCTCAGGGACACAATCAGCCCCAGCATTTT	CASSAQGHNQPQHF
TRBD1	TRBJ2-1	few	TRBV4-3	TGCGCCAGCAGCGAAAGACAGGGGGTCTACAATGAGCAGTTCTTC	CASSERQGVYNEQFF
.	TRBJ1-1	.	TRBV3-1/TRBV3-2	TGTGCCAGCAGCCAAGTCCAGGGGAATGCAGTCACTGAAGCTTTCTTT	CASSQVQGNAVTEAFF
.	TRBJ2-3	.	TRBV12-3/TRBV12-4	TGTGCCAGCAGTTTAGGGCTAGCAGATACGCAGTATTTT	CASSLGLADTQYF
.	TRBJ2-2	.	TRBV11-2	TGTGCCAGCAGCTTAGGGTCAGGGGGGTTCGGCGGGGAGCTGTTTTTT	CASSLGSGGFGGELFF
TRBD1	TRBJ2-5	.	TRBV6-6	TGTGCCAGCAGAGAGGGGACAGGGGCCCTTCAAGAGACCCAGTACTTC	CASREGTGALQETQYF
.	TRBJ2-3	.	TRBV10-3	TGTGCCACTGGGTCGTGGGAGGTATTGAACGGGGGTCTCACAGATACGCAGTATTTT	CATGSWEVLNGGLTDTQYF
TRBD2	TRBJ2-1	.	TRBV11-3	TGTGCCAGCAGCCACAGGGCTAGCGGGGGGATAGGGGAGCAGTTCTTC	CASSHRASGGIGEQFF
.	TRBJ1-2	few	TRBV20-1	TGCAGTGCTGAGGACTATGGCTACACCTTC	CSAEDYGYTF
.	TRBJ2-2	.	TRBV10-3	TGTGCCATCAGTGAGGTCGCAGGGGTCACCGGGGAGCTGTTTTTT	CAISEVAGVTGELFF
.	TRBJ2-7	.	TRBV6-2/TRBV6-3	TGTGCCAGCAGTTACTCGGGCAGCTACGAGCAGTACTTC	CASSYSGSYEQYF
.	TRBJ1-2	.	TRBV5-1	TGCGCCAGCAGCTTGGGACACTCAAAAGACTATGGCTACACCTTC	CASSLGHSKDYGYTF
.	TRBJ2-2	.	TRBV4-2	TGTGCCAGCAGCCAGCGGACAAACACCGGGGAGCTGTTTTTT	CASSQRTNTGELFF
.	TRBJ2-1	once	TRBV2	TGTGCCAGCAGTGAACAGATCCTCTACAATGAGCAGTTCTTC	CASSEQILYNEQFF
TRBD1	TRBJ1-3	once	TRBV9	TGTGCCAGCAGCATTGACGGGACAGCTTCTGGAAACACCATATATTTT	CASSIDGTASGNTIYF